Shown below are 30 T cell receptor beta chains from a single sample sequenced in a study of T cells in Graves' hyperthyroidism and ophthalmopathy. TCR beta CDR3 regions were amplified from RNA. The HTBI primer set drove a first-round RT-PCR of the TCR CDR3. TCRdb analysed the multiplex PCR reads with MiXCR anew, one entry per CDR3 protein. The table lists a few hundred thousand distinct CDR3 sequences, about 13% of them singletons, with roughly 20% in the top ten. Sequenced material: blood. The receptors were gathered from a man under 40 with Graves' hyperthyroidism that later progressed to Graves' ophthalmopathy.

This clonotype was seen more than once but under ten times. J is TRBJ1-1 and V is TRBV18; D not resolved. This CDR3 is 13 amino acids long. The ends were cut back, 1 base at V and 7 bases at J, with 10 bases in the middle. Germline V gene lookup returns CDR1 KGHSH and CDR2 LQKENI. CDR3 in amino acids: CASSPRVADEAFF. CDR3 bases: TGTGCCAGCTCACCACGGGTGGCGGATGAAGCTTTCTTT.

This clonotype was recorded at least ten times. V is TRBV6-1 and J is TRBJ2-7, with D hard to call. The V end lost 4 bases, the J end lost 1 base, and 11 bases lay between the germline ends. The germline gives CDR1 MNHNS, CDR2 SASEGT. The CDR3 loop spans 14 amino acids. The CDR3 sequence is CASSAAYRSYEQYF. CDR3 DNA: TGTGCCAGCAGTGCCGCGTATAGGTCCTACGAGCAGTACTTC.

This clonotype was observed a single time. The rearrangement links TRBV7-2 to TRBJ1-1, with D perhaps TRBD1 (5 bases). CDR3 length: 13 residues. From germline, CDR1 is SGHTA and CDR2 FQGNSA. V lost 1 base and J lost 5, with 8 bases in between. CDR3 nucleotides: TGTGCCAGCAGCTTAGGCAGGGAGACTGAAGCTTTCTTT. This translates into CASSLGRETEAFF.

This clonotype occurred a few times. This chain uses TRBV6-1 with TRBJ2-6; the D is unclear. Germline CDR1 MNHNS, CDR2 SASEGT. V was cut by 7 bases and J by 0 bases, with 10 bases left in between. The CDR3 is made up of 15 amino acids. DNA of the CDR3: TGTGCCAGCACCGCGCGAGACTCTGGGGCCAACGTCCTGACTTTC. Amino acids: CASTARDSGANVLTF.

Many counts were recorded for this clonotype. This chain connects TRBV28 to TRBJ2-1; 10 nucleotides align to TRBD2. J gave up 4 bases and V 4 bases, and 7 bases lay outside the gene matches. The CDR3 loop spans 16 amino acids. Germline lookup yields CDR1 MDHEN and CDR2 SYDVKM. The CDR3 coding sequence is TGTGCCAGCAGTTCTCCTTCTAGCGGGGGTTACAATGAGCAGTTCTTC. The encoded protein is CASSSPSSGGYNEQFF.

This clonotype has only a few counts. V is TRBV28 and J is TRBJ1-6; TRBD1 agrees at 7 bases. Trimming at V came to 5 bases and at J to 7 bases, leaving 8 bases not matched to a gene. Germline V gene lookup returns CDR1 MDHEN and CDR2 SYDVKM. CDR3 length equals 15 residues. CDR3 region: CASSETGVWNSPLHF. Here the CDR3 DNA reads TGTGCCAGCAGTGAAACAGGGGTTTGGAATTCACCCCTCCACTTT.

This clonotype was recorded at least ten times. This rearrangement joins TRBV6-1 to TRBJ1-1, with a weak D call TRBD1 (5 bases). The V end was cut by 8 bases, the J end by 3 bases, with 19 bases between. The CDR3 totals 15 residues. Germline V gene sequence: CDR1 MNHNS, CDR2 SASEGT. CDR3: CASRWQGGKDTEAFF. CDR3 in DNA: TGTGCCAGCCGGTGGCAGGGAGGTAAGGACACTGAAGCTTTCTTT.

This clonotype was seen repeatedly, ten times or more. The CDR3 region has the DNA TGTGCCAGCAGCGTTGGGACTAGCGGGCAAGAGACCCAGTACTTC. It yields the protein CASSVGTSGQETQYF. This rearrangement joins TRBV9 to TRBJ2-5; 12 nucleotides match TRBD2. Germline V gene lookup returns CDR1 SGDLS and CDR2 YYNGEE. The trim removed 2 bases at V and 2 bases at J, leaving 1 base unmatched. This CDR3 spans 15 amino acids.

This clonotype showed up just a few times. The chain links TRBV6-1 to TRBJ2-2; D possibly corresponds to TRBD2 (6 bases). The V gene's germline CDR1 is MNHNS and CDR2 SASEGT. The CDR3 consists of 14 residues. Between the trimmed V and J ends, which lost 5 bases and 5 bases, there was a span of 12 bases. The CDR3: CASSFSGLTGELFF. CDR3 bases: TGTGCCAGCAGTTTCAGCGGACTAACCGGGGAGCTGTTTTTT.

J is TRBJ2-5 and V is TRBV30; D possibly corresponds to TRBD1 (6 bases). The CDR3 runs 15 residues. Between the trimmed V and J ends, which lost 0 bases and 2 bases, there was a span of 13 bases. Looked up from germline, CDR1 is GTSNPN and CDR2 is SVGIG (reference sequence). CDR3 in amino acids: CAWSVKGRGQETQYF. Here the CDR3 DNA reads TGTGCCTGGAGTGTAAAAGGCAGGGGACAAGAGACCCAGTACTTC.

The chain joins TRBV20-1 to TRBJ2-3; D not certain. V shed 5 bases and J shed 0 bases, with 18 bases lying between them. There are 16 residues in the CDR3. The germline V gene encodes CDR1 DFQATT and CDR2 SNEGSKA (reference sequence). The CDR3 here is CSASRDGTTSTDTQYF. CDR3 bases: TGCAGTGCTTCCCGAGATGGTACAACTAGCACAGATACGCAGTATTTT.

The gene calls are TRBV19 and TRBJ2-2, with D possibly matching TRBD1 (5 bases). Germline V gene data show CDR1 as LNHDA and CDR2 as SQIVND (reference sequence). This CDR3 spans 15 amino acids. V lost 2 bases, J lost 1 base, and 8 bases lay in between. The CDR3 loop is CASSIQTENTGELFF. CDR3 in DNA: TGTGCCAGTAGTATACAGACAGAGAACACCGGGGAGCTGTTTTTT.

A word on this clonotype: One junction end disagrees with the germline gene, perhaps due to a read error. The rearrangement uses TRBV6-2 or TRBV6-3 and TRBJ1-5, with TRBD1 matching over 10 bases. The CDR3 contains 17 residues. The germline gives CDR1 MNHEY, CDR2 SVGEGT. CDR3 sequence reads: CAGSYSPGQGSNQPQHF. CDR3 in DNA: TGTGCCGGCAGTTACTCTCCGGGACAGGGGAGCAATCAGCCCCAGCATTTT.

The chain couples TRBV28 to TRBJ2-2; possible D gene TRBD1, 5 bases. CDR1 and CDR2 (germline): MDHEN, SYDVKM. Deletions cut 4 bases from V and 9 bases from J, with 12 bases between. The CDR3 contains 13 residues. DNA for the CDR3: TGTGCCAGCAGTTCTGACAGTGCCCGGGAGCTGTTTTTT. Protein product: CASSSDSARELFF.

This clonotype was seen ten or more times. This chain uses TRBV20-1 with TRBJ2-4, with 10 positions matching TRBD2. Germline trimming cut 0 bases from V and 6 bases from J; bases unmatched to any gene: 11. Germline V lookup: CDR1 DFQATT, CDR2 SNEGSKA (reference sequence). This CDR3 region has 17 residues. The CDR3 reads CSARDARPGLARNIQYF. The CDR3 DNA follows: TGCAGTGCTAGAGATGCCCGACCGGGACTAGCGCGAAACATTCAGTACTTC.

In its sample, this clonotype was seen a few times. The gene calls are TRBV10-3 and TRBJ1-6, with D unresolved. The CDR3 extends over 15 amino acids. The V gene's germline CDR1 is ENHRY and CDR2 SYGVKD. Trimming removed 3 bases from V and 9 bases from J, with 15 bases in between. The DNA for the CDR3 is TGTGCCATCAGTGATATTCCAGGTCGGGGTTCACCCCTCCACTTT. It codes for CAISDIPGRGSPLHF.

This clonotype has ten or more counts. The chain has TRBV20-1 and TRBJ2-1, with D perhaps matching TRBD2 (5 bases). This CDR3 has 11 amino acids. V was trimmed by 5 bases and J by 9 bases, leaving 11 bases between them. Per germline, CDR1 DFQATT and CDR2 SNEGSKA (reference sequence). CDR3: CSALLDVEQFF. CDR3 nucleotides: TGCAGTGCTTTACTAGACGTTGAGCAGTTCTTC.

This clonotype was recorded at least ten times. The chain carries TRBV11-2 and TRBJ2-7, with D uncertain. V lost 3 bases, J lost 0 bases, and 9 bases lay in between. This CDR3 is 14 amino acids long. Germline CDR1 is SGHAT and CDR2 is FQNNGV. This CDR3 is CASSFQSRSYEQYF. CDR3 bases: TGTGCCAGCAGCTTTCAAAGCCGCTCCTACGAGCAGTACTTC.

This clonotype showed up just a few times. The chain employs TRBV28 and TRBJ2-2; 7 bases fit TRBD1. Germline lookup yields CDR1 MDHEN and CDR2 SYDVKM. This CDR3 contains 16 residues. The V gene end was trimmed by 3 bases and the J gene end by 0 bases; junction bases not matched to a gene: 4. In DNA form, the CDR3 reads TGTGCCAGCAGTTTCCGGGACAGCTCGAACACCGGGGAGCTGTTTTTT. Encoded protein: CASSFRDSSNTGELFF.

This clonotype was seen a few times. The rearrangement links TRBV25-1 to TRBJ2-7, with TRBD2 matching over 7 bases. Germline V gene sequence: CDR1 MGHDK, CDR2 SYGVNS. J gave up 2 bases and V 4 bases, and 5 bases lay outside the gene matches. This CDR3 comprises 14 residues. CDR3 sequence reads: CASSVGDYPYEQYF. The CDR3 bases are TGTGCCAGCAGTGTTGGGGACTACCCCTACGAGCAGTACTTC.

This clonotype occurred many times. The genes are TRBV20-1 and TRBJ2-7; tentative D call: TRBD2 (5 bases). Trimming pared 1 base from V and 1 base from J, leaving 11 bases between. The CDR3 length is 14 residues. In germline, CDR1 is DFQATT, CDR2 SNEGSKA (reference sequence). The chain's CDR3 is CSARVPGSSYEQYF. The CDR3, as DNA: TGCAGTGCTAGAGTGCCGGGGAGTTCCTACGAGCAGTACTTC.

Ten or more counts support this clonotype. The rearrangement joins TRBV28 to TRBJ2-7; a weak D match, TRBD2 (6 bases). V was trimmed by 6 bases and J by 6 bases, leaving 9 bases between them. This CDR3 is built from 11 residues. In germline, CDR1 is MDHEN, CDR2 SYDVKM. CDR3 nucleotides: TGTGCCAGCAGAGGAGGGGCCGAGCAGTACTTC. This gives the protein CASRGGAEQYF.

This clonotype was observed at least ten times. The chain links TRBV13 to TRBJ2-5, with TRBD2 matching 9 bases. V trimming: 5 bases; J trimming: 0 bases; junction bases outside the gene matches: 10. There are 17 residues in the CDR3. The germline V gene encodes CDR1 PRHDT and CDR2 FYEKMQ (reference sequence). The CDR3 region is CASSPGLPSGDQETQYF. DNA of the CDR3: TGTGCCAGCAGCCCAGGGTTGCCTAGCGGGGACCAAGAGACCCAGTACTTC.

This clonotype was observed at least ten times. CDR3 coding DNA: TGCAGTGCTAGGGAGGCGGGAACCCACCCTTATAGCAATCAGCCCCAGCATTTT. It specifies CSAREAGTHPYSNQPQHF. The gene calls are TRBV20-1 and TRBJ1-5; D remains unclear. The CDR3 length is 18 residues. The germline gives CDR1 DFQATT, CDR2 SNEGSKA (reference sequence). The V end was cut by 3 bases, the J end by 0 bases, with 21 bases between.

The chain employs TRBV15 and TRBJ1-2; TRBD1 agrees at 8 bases. Germline V gene lookup returns CDR1 LNHNV and CDR2 YYDKDF (reference sequence). This CDR3 comprises 14 residues. J was trimmed by 3 bases and V by 7 bases; bases with no gene match: 7. The DNA for the CDR3 is TGTGCCACCACCTCCCAGGGGGCGGACTATGGCTACACCTTC. Its translation is CATTSQGADYGYTF. Together with reference TRBV15 and TRBJ1-2, the CDR3 gives the full variable domain: DAMVIQNPRYQVTQFGKPVTLSCSQTLNHNVMYWYQQKSSQAPKLLFHYYDKDFNNEADTPDNFQSRRPNTSFCFLDIRSPGLGDTAMYLCATTSQGADYGYTFGSGTRLTVV.

This clonotype was observed many times. V gene TRBV15 combines with J gene TRBJ2-7, with TRBD1 as a possible D gene (6 bases). V shed 0 bases and J shed 6 bases, with 15 bases lying between them. Germline CDR1 and CDR2: LNHNV and YYDKDF (reference sequence). The CDR3 consists of 15 residues. As DNA, the CDR3 is TGTGCCACCAGCAGAGATAGTTTGGGGGCAGGCGAGCAGTACTTC. The encoded protein is CATSRDSLGAGEQYF.

The rearrangement joins TRBV29-1 to TRBJ2-1, with D perhaps TRBD1 or TRBD2 (5 bases each). CDR1 and CDR2 from the germline V gene are SQVTM and ANQGSEA. CDR3 length equals 12 residues. V lost 2 bases and J 9 bases, leaving 11 bases between the germline ends. As DNA, the CDR3 is TGCAGCGTTGAAAGATATGGGGGTGAGCAGTTCTTC. Translating gives CSVERYGGEQFF.

This chain uses TRBV4-1 with TRBJ1-5; D is unresolved. Trimming left V 1 base short and J 3 bases short, with 7 bases between. The CDR3 is 14 amino acids. Germline V gene data show CDR1 as MGHRA and CDR2 as YSYEKL. The CDR3 region has the DNA TGCGCCAGCAGCCAAGCACCGCTCAATCAGCCCCAGCATTTT. Translating it yields CASSQAPLNQPQHF.

The sample holds many counts of this clonotype. The chain is built from TRBV28 and TRBJ2-5, with TRBD2 identical over 8 bases. The CDR3 has 13 amino acids. V was clipped by 5 bases and J by 4 bases; unmatched bases: 3. Looked up from germline, CDR1 is MDHEN and CDR2 is SYDVKM. The CDR3 sequence is CASSGRGGETQYF. The CDR3 DNA is TGTGCCAGCAGTGGACGGGGGGGAGAGACCCAGTACTTC.

This clonotype has at least ten counts. The rearrangement links TRBV28 to TRBJ2-7, with D unclear. There are 12 residues in the CDR3. The V end lost 4 bases, the J end lost 2 bases, and 6 bases lay between the germline ends. Germline-derived CDR1 and CDR2 are MDHEN and SYDVKM. In nucleotides, the CDR3 is TGTGCCAGCAGTTCAAGAACCTACGAGCAGTACTTC. Its protein product is CASSSRTYEQYF. The full variable domain, with the rest looked up from reference TRBV28 and TRBJ2-7, is DVKVTQSSRYLVKRTGEKVFLECVQDMDHENMFWYRQDPGLGLRLIYFSYDVKMKEKGDIPEGYSVSREKKERFSLILESASTNQTSMYLCASSSRTYEQYFGPGTRLTVT.